The 19 T cell receptor beta chains below all came from one sample that was sequenced in a study of blood T cell repertoires in COVID-19. Profiling relied on immunoSEQ multiplex PCR, and the TCRdb table lists in-frame clones only, not all of them. The sample includes just over 150,000 clones, approximately 92% of them seen just once. Sequenced sample: peripheral blood. Source of these receptors: a woman between 50 and 59 years old with acute or convalescent COVID-19.

The CDR3: CATSRGEAGNTIYF. Written as DNA, the CDR3 is TGTGCCACCAGCAGAGGAGAGGCTGGAAACACCATATATTTT. The genes are TRBV15 and TRBJ1-3; D unclear. The CDR3 covers 14 residues. The germline V and J ends were trimmed by 1 base and 2 bases, with 6 bases remaining between them. Germline assignment: CDR1 LNHNV and CDR2 YYDKDF (reference sequence).

The chain joins TRBV3-1 (or the pseudogene TRBV3-2) to TRBJ1-2, with D possibly TRBD1 on 6 matching bases. The CDR3 covers 15 residues. Germline V gene lookup returns CDR1 LGHDT and CDR2 YNNKEL (reference sequence). V lost 1 base and J lost 5, with 14 bases in between. CDR3 residues: CASSQAGVIGYGYTF. In nucleotides, the CDR3 is TGTGCCAGCAGCCAAGCAGGGGTGATTGGTTATGGCTACACCTTC.

The chain has TRBV11-3 and TRBJ2-5, with 7 bases matching TRBD2. The CDR3 loop spans 17 amino acids. V was pared by 1 base and J by 1 base, with 9 bases of the junction left unmatched. Germline lookup yields CDR1 SGHNT and CDR2 YENEEA. The CDR3 is CASSLGGRGDGQETQYF. CDR3 in DNA: TGTGCCAGCAGCTTAGGAGGTCGGGGGGACGGCCAAGAGACCCAGTACTTC.

The chain combines TRBV27 with TRBJ2-1; weak D call: TRBD2 (7 bases). The CDR3 spans 14 residues. V was trimmed by 3 bases and J by 8 bases, leaving 14 bases between them. Germline V gives CDR1 MNHEY, CDR2 SMNVEV (reference sequence). CDR3 region: CASSFVVGGHEQFF. The CDR3 nucleotides are TGTGCCAGCAGTTTTGTGGTGGGGGGGCATGAGCAGTTCTTC.

This chain uses TRBV7-9 with TRBJ2-1, with 7 bases aligning to TRBD2. Unmatched junction bases numbered 4, after V lost 3 bases and J lost 14 bases. Per the germline V gene, CDR1 is SEHNR and CDR2 is FQNEAQ (reference sequence). The CDR3 has 11 residues. The CDR3 nucleotides read TGTGCCAGCAGCTTGGGAGGGGTGGAGTTCTTC. This sequence encodes CASSLGGVEFF.

The gene calls are TRBV4-3 and TRBJ1-2; D uncertain. Germline CDR1 and CDR2: LGHNA and YSLEER. This CDR3 region has 14 residues. The V gene lost 1 base and the J gene lost 4 bases, with 10 bases spanning the gap. CDR3 sequence reads: CASSQGAQSYGYTF. CDR3 bases: TGCGCCAGCAGCCAAGGGGCCCAATCCTATGGCTACACCTTC.

The gene calls are TRBV5-6 and TRBJ1-2, with D perhaps TRBD1 (5 bases). This CDR3 is 16 amino acids long. The V end was cut by 2 bases, the J end by 7 bases, with 21 bases between. The V gene's germline CDR1 is SGHDT and CDR2 YYEEEE. CDR3 DNA sequence: TGTGCCAGCAGCTTTGAACAGAGAACCCAGGGATTTGGCTACACCTTC. This gives the protein CASSFEQRTQGFGYTF.

This clone has a single count. The chain employs TRBV12-3 or TRBV12-4 and TRBJ1-3, with 7 nucleotides matching TRBD1. This CDR3 region has 13 residues. The trim removed 9 bases at V and 7 bases at J, leaving 9 bases unmatched. For the CDR3, the DNA is TGTGCCAGTTCCGACAGGGTTCCGAACACCATATATTTT. This encodes CASSDRVPNTIYF.

The chain combines TRBV29-1 with TRBJ1-1; D is ambiguous. Germline V lookup: CDR1 SQVTM, CDR2 ANQGSEA. Trimming shortened V by 7 bases and J by 2 bases, and 11 bases separated the two germline ends. CDR3 length equals 12 residues. The CDR3 reads CSAAVSNTEAFF. The CDR3 coding sequence is TGCAGCGCCGCGGTTTCAAACACTGAAGCTTTCTTT.

J is TRBJ1-2 and V is TRBV5-1; TRBD1 might be the D (5 bases). The CDR3 is made up of 13 amino acids. V dropped 3 bases and J dropped 3 bases, with 9 bases sitting between them. The germline V gene encodes CDR1 SGHRS and CDR2 YFSETQ. The CDR3 DNA reads TGCGCCAGCAGCTCAATCAGGGACTATGGCTACACCTTC. Its translation is CASSSIRDYGYTF.

V usage is TRBV19 and J usage is TRBJ1-3; a possible D gene is TRBD1 (5 bases). The CDR3 has 14 amino acids. Looked up from germline, CDR1 is LNHDA and CDR2 is SQIVND (reference sequence). V was pared by 5 bases and J by 2 bases, with 10 bases between. CDR3 sequence (DNA): TGTGCCAGTAGTGGTGGCAGGGCTGGAAACACCATATATTTT. It is translated as CASSGGRAGNTIYF.

The chain is built from TRBV6-5 and TRBJ1-5; D is possibly TRBD1 (5 bases). Deletions cut 6 bases from V and 2 bases from J, with 14 bases between. The CDR3 contains 15 residues. CDR1 MNHEY and CDR2 SVGAGI come from the germline V gene. As DNA, the CDR3 is TGTGCCAGCAGCCGATCGGGGGATGGCAATCAGCCCCAGCATTTT. Translation gives CASSRSGDGNQPQHF.

The genes are TRBV15 and TRBJ1-4; no firm D call. Per the germline V gene, CDR1 is LNHNV and CDR2 is YYDKDF (reference sequence). CDR3 length: 15 residues. Trimming took 0 bases from V and 8 from J, leaving 13 bases between them. The chain's CDR3 is CATSREQLRGEKLFF. CDR3 DNA sequence: TGTGCCACCAGCAGAGAACAGCTCCGAGGGGAAAAACTGTTTTTT.

V gene TRBV7-9 combines with J gene TRBJ1-1, with 8 bases matching TRBD1. The CDR3 covers 14 residues. Losses at the gene ends were 0 bases for V and 5 bases for J; bases not matched to a gene: 2. Per germline, CDR1 SEHNR and CDR2 FQNEAQ (reference sequence). The CDR3 DNA follows: TGTGCCAGCAGCTTAGCGACAGGGGAGACTGAAGCTTTCTTT. It translates to CASSLATGETEAFF. The entire variable domain, with the rest obtained from reference TRBV7-9 and TRBJ1-1, is as follows: DTGVSQNPRHKITKRGQNVTFRCDPISEHNRLYWYRQTLGQGPEFLTYFQNEAQLEKSRLLSDRFSAERPKGSFSTLEIQRTEQGDSAMYLCASSLATGETEAFFGQGTRLTVV.

The chain joins TRBV15 to TRBJ1-4; maybe TRBD1 (5 bases). Germline V CDR1 and CDR2: LNHNV, YYDKDF (reference sequence). Trimming stripped 7 bases from V and 2 bases from J, with 5 bases between. The CDR3 runs to 12 residues. In DNA form, the CDR3 reads TGTGCCACCAAGGGGACTAATGAAAAACTGTTTTTT. Protein sequence: CATKGTNEKLFF.

The V call is TRBV5-4, the J call TRBJ2-3, with D possibly TRBD2 on 6 matching bases. Germline lookup yields CDR1 SGHNT and CDR2 YYREEE (reference sequence). The CDR3 is made up of 16 amino acids. The germline V and J ends were trimmed by 5 bases and 2 bases, with 18 bases remaining between them. The CDR3 sequence: CASREGSGPYTDTQYF. For the CDR3, the DNA is TGTGCCAGCAGGGAGGGGTCTGGCCCTTACACAGATACGCAGTATTTT.

The chain carries TRBV18 and TRBJ2-3, with 12 bases identical to TRBD2. Per the germline V gene, CDR1 is KGHSH and CDR2 is LQKENI. The CDR3 is made up of 18 amino acids. Trimming cost V 5 bases and J 5 bases; bases outside gene matches: 14. In DNA, the CDR3 is TGTGCCAGCTCATCCTCTAGCGGGGGGGCCGTTGAGGGAGATACGCAGTATTTT. It codes for CASSSSSGGAVEGDTQYF.

This chain connects TRBV2 to TRBJ2-3, with 11 bases fitting TRBD2. The V gene end was trimmed by 6 bases and the J gene end by 0 bases; junction bases not matched to a gene: 11. From germline, CDR1 is SNHLY and CDR2 FYNNEI. The CDR3 has 18 amino acids. This CDR3 is CASSGLAGGPTSTDTQYF. The CDR3 DNA reads TGTGCCAGCAGCGGTCTAGCGGGAGGACCAACTAGCACAGATACGCAGTATTTT.

This chain connects TRBV6-1 to TRBJ2-1; 13 nucleotides line up with TRBD2. Losses at the gene ends were 4 bases for V and 4 bases for J; bases not matched to a gene: 7. Germline CDR1 and CDR2: MNHNS and SASEGT. This CDR3 has 17 amino acids. The CDR3 nucleotides read TGTGCCAGCAGTGGGAGGACTAGCGGGGGCCCATACAATGAGCAGTTCTTC. This sequence encodes CASSGRTSGGPYNEQFF.